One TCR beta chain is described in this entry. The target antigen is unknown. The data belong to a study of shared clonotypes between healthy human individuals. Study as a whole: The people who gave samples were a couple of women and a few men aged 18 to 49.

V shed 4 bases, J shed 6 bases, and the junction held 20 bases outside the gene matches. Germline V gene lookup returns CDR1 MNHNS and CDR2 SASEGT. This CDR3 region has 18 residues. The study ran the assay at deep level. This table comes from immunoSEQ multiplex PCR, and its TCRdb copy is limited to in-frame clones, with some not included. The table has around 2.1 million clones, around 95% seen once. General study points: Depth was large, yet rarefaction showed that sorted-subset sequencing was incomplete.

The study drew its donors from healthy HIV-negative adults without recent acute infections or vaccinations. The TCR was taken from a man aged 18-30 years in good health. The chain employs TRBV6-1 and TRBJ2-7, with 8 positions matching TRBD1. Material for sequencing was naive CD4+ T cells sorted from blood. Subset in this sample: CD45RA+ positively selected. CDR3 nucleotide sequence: TGTGCCAGCAGTGCGGTTTTCAAAGGACAGGGTGTATTTGGCGAGCAGTACTTC. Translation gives CASSAVFKGQGVFGEQYF.